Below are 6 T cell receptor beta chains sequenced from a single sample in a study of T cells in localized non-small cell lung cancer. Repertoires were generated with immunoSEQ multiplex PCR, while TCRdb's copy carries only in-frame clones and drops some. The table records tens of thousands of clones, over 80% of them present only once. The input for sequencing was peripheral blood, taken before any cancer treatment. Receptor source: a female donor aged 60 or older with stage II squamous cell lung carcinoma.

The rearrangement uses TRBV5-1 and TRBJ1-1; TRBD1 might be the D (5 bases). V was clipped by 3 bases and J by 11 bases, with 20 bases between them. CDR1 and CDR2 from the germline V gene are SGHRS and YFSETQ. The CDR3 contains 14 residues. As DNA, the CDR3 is TGCGCCAGCAGCTCTGGGGGTACTGGTAAGAAGGCTTTCTTT. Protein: CASSSGGTGKKAFF.

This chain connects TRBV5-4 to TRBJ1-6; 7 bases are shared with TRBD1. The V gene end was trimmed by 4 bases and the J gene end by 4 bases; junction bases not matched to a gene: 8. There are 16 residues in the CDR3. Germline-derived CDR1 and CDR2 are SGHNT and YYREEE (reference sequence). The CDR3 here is CASSPGTASYNSPLHF. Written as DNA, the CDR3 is TGTGCCAGCAGCCCCGGGACAGCCTCGTATAATTCACCCCTCCACTTT. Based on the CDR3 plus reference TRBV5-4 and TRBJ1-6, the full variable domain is ETGVTQSPTHLIKTRGQQVTLRCSSQSGHNTVSWYQQALGQGPQFIFQYYREEENGRGNFPPRFSGLQFPNYSSELNVNALELDDSALYLCASSPGTASYNSPLHFGNGTRLTVT.

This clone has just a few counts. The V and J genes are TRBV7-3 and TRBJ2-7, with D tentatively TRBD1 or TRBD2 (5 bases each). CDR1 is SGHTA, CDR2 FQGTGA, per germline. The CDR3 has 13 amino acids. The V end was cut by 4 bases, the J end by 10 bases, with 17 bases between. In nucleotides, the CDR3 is TGTGCCAGCAGCTCCGGGACCGGGACGGACCAGTACTTC. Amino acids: CASSSGTGTDQYF.

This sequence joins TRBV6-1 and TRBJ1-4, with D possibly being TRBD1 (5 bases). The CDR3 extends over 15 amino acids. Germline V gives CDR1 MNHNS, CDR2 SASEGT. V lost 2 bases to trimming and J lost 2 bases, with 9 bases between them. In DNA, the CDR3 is TGTGCCAGCAGTGAAACGGCAGGGACTAATGAAAAACTGTTTTTT. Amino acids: CASSETAGTNEKLFF.

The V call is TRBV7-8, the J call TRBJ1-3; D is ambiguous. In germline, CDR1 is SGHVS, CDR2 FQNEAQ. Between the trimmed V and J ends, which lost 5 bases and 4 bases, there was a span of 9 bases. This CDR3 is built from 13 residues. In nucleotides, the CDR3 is TGTGCCAGCAGCGTCTTAGAAGGAAACACCATATATTTT. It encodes CASSVLEGNTIYF.

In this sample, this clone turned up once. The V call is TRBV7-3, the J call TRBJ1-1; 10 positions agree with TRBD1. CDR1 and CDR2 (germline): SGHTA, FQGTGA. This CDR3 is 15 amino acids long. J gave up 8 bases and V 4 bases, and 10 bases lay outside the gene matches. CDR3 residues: CASSSTGQGLAEAFF. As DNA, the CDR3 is TGTGCCAGCAGCTCCACGGGACAGGGGCTTGCGGAAGCTTTCTTT.